This T cell receptor (beta chain) came from a study of breast tumors, draining lymph nodes, adjacent tissues. The germline V gene encodes CDR1 SEHNR and CDR2 FQNEAQ (reference sequence). CDR3 length: 13 residues. Study observations and caveats: Compared with basal-like, luminal-like tumors shared significantly more repertoire with nontumor tissue. Tumor T cell lymph node origin was a supported hypothesis, not proven.

TCRdb ran MiXCR on the multiplex PCR reads and lists one entry per CDR3 protein. Of approximately 22,000 distinct CDR3 sequences listed, approximately 64% were seen once; the top ten hold roughly 21%. Worth noting for this clonotype: The antigen is unknown. An end of the junction does not agree with germline; a read error may underlie this.

The genes are TRBV7-9 and TRBJ1-2; D is possibly TRBD1 (5 bases). This TCR came from a female donor with breast cancer. Some clones in this sample may be carry-over from other donors' samples. Source material: tumor-adjacent breast tissue. CDR3 DNA: TGCGCCAGCAGCTTGGACACTGACTATGGCTACACCTTC. Translated: CASSLDTDYGYTF.